One and the same sample provided the 24 T cell receptor beta chains below, sequenced in a study of vaccination and CD4 T cells after COVID-19. TCRdb re-called the PCR reads with MiXCR, one entry per CDR3 protein. The sample carries around 26,000 distinct CDR3 sequences, 51% recorded once. Described time point: late sampling 161 to 241 days after vaccination in a few convalescent patients. Sequenced material: CD4+ T cells from blood, taken about 7 months after SARS-CoV-2 vaccination. The receptors were gathered from a human donor who had recovered from COVID-19.

The chain uses TRBV20-1 and TRBJ1-5; D gene ambiguous. V was cut by 3 bases and J by 11 bases, with 11 bases left in between. Per the germline V gene, CDR1 is DFQATT and CDR2 is SNEGSKA (reference sequence). The CDR3 runs 11 residues. CDR3 DNA: TGCAGTGCTAGGGAGGCCCGTACCCAGCATTTT. It yields the protein CSAREARTQHF.

V and J are TRBV20-1 and TRBJ2-5, with no clear D. The CDR3 is 14 residues long. CDR1 DFQATT and CDR2 SNEGSKA come from the germline V gene (reference sequence). Deletions cut 8 bases from V and 1 base from J, with 17 bases between. CDR3 region: CSTYLGARQETQYF. CDR3 coding DNA: TGCAGTACCTACCTTGGTGCCCGCCAAGAGACCCAGTACTTC.

The chain carries TRBV6-1 and TRBJ1-1; D is uncertain. V was cut by 7 bases and J by 1 base, with 16 bases left in between. Germline V gene data show CDR1 as MNHNS and CDR2 as SASEGT. The CDR3 contains 15 residues. In nucleotides, the CDR3 is TGTGCCAGCATTCTTTGGACGGGCCGGAACACTGAAGCTTTCTTT. Translating gives CASILWTGRNTEAFF.

This clonotype was counted between two and nine times. This chain connects TRBV20-1 to TRBJ2-7; no definite D call. V lost 3 bases, J lost 10 bases, and 16 bases lay in between. Germline V CDR1 and CDR2: DFQATT, SNEGSKA (reference sequence). The length of the CDR3 is 12 residues. The CDR3 DNA reads as TGCAGTGCTAGGACCGGACCCCCGCTACAGTACTTC. It specifies CSARTGPPLQYF.

This sequence joins TRBV20-1 and TRBJ2-1; 9 positions agree with TRBD2. Germline V CDR1 and CDR2: DFQATT, SNEGSKA (reference sequence). This CDR3 is 21 amino acids long. Trimming cost V 7 bases and J 1 base; bases outside gene matches: 26. The DNA of the CDR3 is TGCAGTGTCTTTTTGGTTGTAGCGGGAGTGTTTCACGGGGGGTCCTACAATGAGCAGTTCTTC. Translation: CSVFLVVAGVFHGGSYNEQFF.

V gene TRBV27 combines with J gene TRBJ2-1; tentatively, D is TRBD1 or TRBD2 (8 bases each). CDR1 MNHEY and CDR2 SMNVEV come from the germline V gene (reference sequence). The CDR3 is made up of 17 amino acids. V was clipped by 7 bases and J by 7 bases, with 26 bases between them. The CDR3 spells CASTQGARTSPLNEQFF. CDR3 nucleotide sequence: TGTGCCAGCACCCAGGGGGCGCGGACTAGCCCCCTGAATGAGCAGTTCTTC.

This clonotype was found once. V and J are TRBV7-2 and TRBJ2-5; D is perhaps TRBD2 (5 bases). V lost 2 bases to trimming and J lost 4 bases, with 11 bases between them. The V gene's germline CDR1 is SGHTA and CDR2 FQGNSA. The CDR3 consists of 14 residues. In nucleotides, the CDR3 is TGTGCCAGCAGCTTACAAGGACTCAGAGAGACCCAGTACTTC. It specifies CASSLQGLRETQYF.

Note on this clonotype: The limits of the CDR3 on the DNA are not certain, so only TCRdb's listed CDR3 is given. The chain employs TRBV18 and TRBJ1-1; the listed D gene, TRBD1, was not tested against the DNA. Germline-derived CDR1 and CDR2 are KGHSH and LQKENI. The CDR3 is 22 amino acids in total, end residues counted. Here the CDR3 reads CASSPGTESYEQYFGPGTEAFF.

The chain couples TRBV27 to TRBJ2-7; 10 bases agree with TRBD2. CDR3 length: 16 amino acids. Germline CDR1 is MNHEY and CDR2 is SMNVEV (reference sequence). J lost 1 base, V lost 4 bases, and 7 bases had no gene match. The CDR3, as DNA: TGTGCCAGCAGTTCTAGGAGGACTAGCGGTTCCTACGAGCAGTACTTC. This codes for CASSSRRTSGSYEQYF.

This sequence joins TRBV20-1 and TRBJ1-5; D call uncertain. The CDR3 is 13 residues long. V lost 5 bases and J lost 0, with 8 bases in between. The germline gives CDR1 DFQATT, CDR2 SNEGSKA (reference sequence). CDR3 loop: CSASTYSNQPQHF. CDR3 bases: TGCAGTGCTTCGACCTATAGCAATCAGCCCCAGCATTTT.

This clonotype was counted a few times. The V call is TRBV6-1, the J call TRBJ2-4, with 8 bases fitting TRBD2. Germline lookup yields CDR1 MNHNS and CDR2 SASEGT. The V segment lost 5 bases and the J segment 0 bases; nucleotides outside the gene matches: 3. This CDR3 region has 15 residues. In nucleotides, the CDR3 is TGTGCCAGCAGTACGGGGGGGCTAGCCAAAAACATTCAGTACTTC. Amino acids: CASSTGGLAKNIQYF.

V usage is TRBV6-1 and J usage is TRBJ1-5; maybe TRBD1 (5 bases). Between the trimmed V and J ends, which lost 7 bases and 4 bases, there was a span of 17 bases. The germline CDR1 and CDR2 sequences are MNHNS and SASEGT. The CDR3 totals 15 residues. This CDR3 is CASMRLGRGNQPQHF. CDR3 DNA sequence: TGTGCCAGCATGCGCCTCGGTCGGGGGAATCAGCCCCAGCATTTT.

This clonotype was counted between two and nine times. This chain connects TRBV15 to TRBJ2-5, with 7 positions matching TRBD1. CDR3 length: 15 amino acids. Germline values: CDR1 LNHNV, CDR2 YYDKDF (reference sequence). With 1 base clipped from V and 3 bases from J, the junction kept 5 bases outside the gene matches. The CDR3 DNA is TGTGCCACCAGCAGAGCATGGACAGGCAAAGAGACCCAGTACTTC. Translated: CATSRAWTGKETQYF.

This clonotype was found a few times. The rearrangement uses TRBV25-1 and TRBJ1-6, with 9 bases matching TRBD1. Looked up from germline, CDR1 is MGHDK and CDR2 is SYGVNS. The CDR3 extends over 16 amino acids. The J segment lost 9 bases and the V segment lost 7 bases, leaving 13 bases of the junction unmatched. CDR3 coding DNA: TGTGCCAGCACCCCATGGACAGGGGACGAAGGTTCACCCCTCCACTTT. Its translation is CASTPWTGDEGSPLHF.

This clonotype was detected only a few times. This chain links TRBV20-1 with TRBJ2-3, with 7 bases that match TRBD2. CDR1 is DFQATT, CDR2 SNEGSKA, per germline (reference sequence). This CDR3 is built from 11 residues. The CDR3 here is CGGDYRGTQYF. DNA for the CDR3: TGCGGGGGGGACTACCGTGGGACGCAGTATTTT.

As DNA, the CDR3 is TGTGCCAGCAGCTCAACGGTCACGGGACCCCAGCATTTT. This sequence encodes CASSSTVTGPQHF. The chain is built from TRBV7-8 and TRBJ1-5; D unclear. V lost 4 bases to trimming and J lost 10 bases, with 14 bases between them. Per germline, CDR1 SGHVS and CDR2 FQNEAQ. The CDR3 runs to 13 residues. Full variable domain (rest looked up from reference TRBV7-8 and TRBJ1-5): GAGVSQSPRYKVAKRGQDVALRCDPISGHVSLFWYQQALGQGPEFLTYFQNEAQLDKSGLPSDRFFAERPEGSVSTLKIQRTQQEDSAVYLCASSSTVTGPQHFGDGTRLSIL.

This clonotype was counted between two and nine times. The chain uses TRBV27 and TRBJ2-7; the D is unclear. This CDR3 comprises 14 residues. CDR1 is MNHEY, CDR2 SMNVEV, per germline (reference sequence). The ends were cut back, 0 bases at V and 3 bases at J, with 9 bases in the middle. The CDR3 DNA sequence: TGTGCCAGCAGTTTATCCAGTAGTAGCTACGAGCAGTACTTC. It specifies CASSLSSSSYEQYF.

The chain links TRBV4-1 to TRBJ1-1, with D possibly being TRBD1 (6 bases). This CDR3 comprises 18 residues. Germline V gene lookup returns CDR1 MGHRA and CDR2 YSYEKL. Trimming removed 5 bases at V and 2 bases at J, with 24 bases between. The CDR3 spells CASSSPINRVGSNTEAFF. DNA for the CDR3: TGCGCCAGCAGCTCACCGATAAACAGGGTGGGGAGCAACACTGAAGCTTTCTTT.

The chain links TRBV27 to TRBJ1-2; a possible D gene is TRBD1 (5 bases). Trimming took off 3 bases at V and 8 bases at J, with 16 bases between the two ends. This CDR3 region has 14 residues. Germline lookup yields CDR1 MNHEY and CDR2 SMNVEV (reference sequence). DNA of the CDR3: TGTGCCAGCAGTTTTCAGGGTCGAACGGGGGGCTACACCTTC. Translation gives CASSFQGRTGGYTF.

The rearrangement uses TRBV27 and TRBJ2-1; D gene unclear. CDR1 MNHEY and CDR2 SMNVEV come from the germline V gene (reference sequence). The CDR3 is 16 residues long. With 1 base removed from V and 0 bases from J, the gap between germline ends came to 10 bases. Here the CDR3 DNA reads TGTGCCAGCAGTTTATTGTTGGGTAGCTCCTACAATGAGCAGTTCTTC. It is translated as CASSLLLGSSYNEQFF.

This chain connects TRBV28 to TRBJ1-5, with 8 bases aligning to TRBD1. CDR3 size: 14 residues. The V gene's germline CDR1 is MDHEN and CDR2 SYDVKM. With 3 bases clipped from V and 7 bases from J, the junction kept 5 bases outside the gene matches. CDR3: CASSLANRGQPQHF. Written as DNA, the CDR3 is TGTGCCAGCAGTTTGGCCAACAGGGGGCAGCCCCAGCATTTT.

This chain links TRBV20-1 with TRBJ2-5; the D call may be TRBD1 or TRBD2 (5 bases each). CDR1 and CDR2 from the germline V gene are DFQATT and SNEGSKA (reference sequence). The CDR3 runs 13 residues. CDR3 in amino acids: CKLGGYGEETQYF. In nucleotides, the CDR3 is TGCAAACTTGGGGGTTATGGGGAAGAGACCCAGTACTTC.

This chain's CDR3 is CASKDRTPRDRGQYNEQFF. The CDR3 DNA reads TGTGCCAGCAAGGACAGAACACCTCGGGACAGGGGGCAGTACAATGAGCAGTTCTTC. V is TRBV21-1 and J is TRBJ2-1; the tabulated D call, TRBD1, remains unverified against the DNA. TRBV21-1 is a pseudogene locus. This CDR3 spans 19 amino acids.

V and J are TRBV12-3 or TRBV12-4 and TRBJ2-3; D unresolved. The CDR3 totals 13 residues. V dropped 6 bases and J dropped 4 bases, with 11 bases sitting between them. DNA of the CDR3: TGTGCCAGCAGCCTCCTAGGCGCAGATACGCAGTATTTT. Amino acids: CASSLLGADTQYF.